This entry features one TCR beta chain sequence. What it recognizes is unknown. The data belong to a study of vaccination and CD4 T cells after COVID-19. Whole-study context: Stimulation used overlapping spike peptides from SARS-CoV-2, HCoV-NL63, HCoV-OC43 and HCoV-229E.

The germline V gene has CDR1 MGHDK and CDR2 SYGVNS. Trimming took off 3 bases at V and 0 bases at J, with 18 bases between the two ends. This CDR3 region has 17 residues. With the Oncomine TCR Beta short-read assay, DNA from cultured CD4+ T cells was sequenced. TCRdb passed the PCR reads through MiXCR, listing each CDR3 protein once. The table includes some 9,900 distinct CDR3 sequences, approximately 26% detected once. This sample's treatment: approximately 9-day PBMC culture with coronavirus spike peptide pools or control peptides (ViraFEST assay). The authors isolated CD4+ T cells by negative selection after less than 12 days of culture.

This chain connects TRBV25-1 to TRBJ2-7; a weak D match, TRBD2 (5 bases). The TCR originated in a human donor who received a COVID-19 vaccine. The sample was CD4+ T cells from blood, cultured in vitro, taken before SARS-CoV-2 vaccination. The DNA for the CDR3 is TGTGCCAGCAGTGAGCGGCCCACCGGGATTAGCTCCTACGAGCAGTACTTC. Residues: CASSERPTGISSYEQYF.